This passage covers 20 T cell receptor beta chains from one sample sequenced in a study of T cells in Graves' hyperthyroidism and ophthalmopathy. The TCR beta CDR3 regions underwent amplification using RNA transcripts as the source. First-round RT-PCR targeting the TCR CDR3 was performed with the HTBI primer set. TCRdb passed the multiplex PCR reads through MiXCR, listing each CDR3 protein once. The sample yields under 350,000 distinct CDR3 sequences, 21% seen once. The sequenced sample was blood. The source of these receptors is a woman in her 50s with Graves' hyperthyroidism.

This clonotype was detected ten times or more. The chain employs TRBV30 and TRBJ1-1, with no clear D. The V end was cut by 3 bases, the J end by 6 bases, with 14 bases between. This CDR3 spans 13 amino acids. Germline CDR1 and CDR2: GTSNPN and SVGIG (reference sequence). The CDR3 loop reads CAWRSERRAEAFF. CDR3 in DNA: TGTGCCTGGAGGTCGGAGAGGAGGGCTGAAGCTTTCTTT.

In its sample, this clonotype was seen many times. V and J are TRBV6-1 and TRBJ2-2, with D hard to call. CDR1 is MNHNS and CDR2 is SASEGT in the germline V gene. The CDR3 contains 13 residues. Trimming took off 4 bases at V and 6 bases at J, with 9 bases between the two ends. This chain's CDR3 is CASSASAPGELFF. The CDR3 DNA follows: TGTGCCAGCAGTGCCTCGGCCCCCGGGGAGCTGTTTTTT.

The chain combines TRBV3-1 with TRBJ1-1; a weak D match, TRBD1 (5 bases). Germline CDR1 reads LGHDT; CDR2 reads YNNKEL (reference sequence). The CDR3 sequence is 14 residues long. V was cut by 4 bases and J by 4 bases, with 13 bases left in between. Here the CDR3 reads CASSPEVRGTEAFF. CDR3 nucleotides: TGTGCCAGCAGCCCGGAAGTAAGGGGCACTGAAGCTTTCTTT.

This clonotype was observed at least ten times. This chain uses TRBV28 with TRBJ2-7, with 16 bases aligning to TRBD2. The CDR3 spans 15 residues. Germline V gene data show CDR1 as MDHEN and CDR2 as SYDVKM. V lost 6 bases and J lost 7; bases outside the gene matches: 6. This CDR3 reads CASSRGTSGRGEQYF. DNA for the CDR3: TGTGCCAGCAGCCGGGGGACTAGCGGGAGGGGAGAGCAGTACTTC.

This clonotype was seen at least ten times. The chain links TRBV20-1 to TRBJ2-5, with 7 bases identical to TRBD2. V gave up 2 bases and J gave up 5 bases; unmatched junction bases: 20. This CDR3 is built from 18 residues. Germline-derived CDR1 and CDR2 are DFQATT and SNEGSKA (reference sequence). DNA of the CDR3: TGCAGTGCTAGACTCCCCGGGGGAGGGTGGGGCCTCCGGGAGACCCAGTACTTC. Protein product: CSARLPGGGWGLRETQYF.

The chain uses TRBV20-1 and TRBJ2-7; D not certain. CDR1 and CDR2 from the germline V gene are DFQATT and SNEGSKA (reference sequence). Between the trimmed V and J ends, which lost 7 bases and 0 bases, there was a span of 10 bases. This CDR3 has 12 amino acids. The CDR3 region is CSVMVSSYEQYF. The CDR3 DNA reads as TGCAGTGTTATGGTGAGCTCCTACGAGCAGTACTTC.

In its sample, this clonotype was seen many times. The genes are TRBV27 and TRBJ2-1, with 11 bases lining up with TRBD2. There are 17 residues in the CDR3. CDR1 is MNHEY and CDR2 is SMNVEV in the germline V gene (reference sequence). Losses at the gene ends were 4 bases for V and 3 bases for J; bases not matched to a gene: 8. This CDR3 is CASSSFPGTSGYNEQFF. The CDR3 DNA reads as TGTGCCAGCAGTTCCTTTCCCGGGACTAGCGGCTACAATGAGCAGTTCTTC.

This clonotype showed up many times. The rearrangement joins TRBV7-9 to TRBJ2-5; a weak D match, TRBD1 (7 bases). The CDR3 totals 17 residues. Germline CDR1 and CDR2: SEHNR and FQNEAQ (reference sequence). The V and J ends lost 4 bases and 1 base respectively, with 19 bases between them. The CDR3 spells CASSSWGDSGGQETQYF. The DNA for the CDR3 is TGTGCCAGCAGCTCCTGGGGGGACAGTGGAGGCCAAGAGACCCAGTACTTC.

This clonotype was recorded many times. This chain uses TRBV2 with TRBJ2-2; 8 bases line up with TRBD1. Germline assignment: CDR1 SNHLY and CDR2 FYNNEI. J was trimmed by 5 bases and V by 6 bases; bases with no gene match: 5. This CDR3 region has 14 residues. For the CDR3, the DNA is TGTGCCAGCAGCCGGACAGGGAGGACCGGGGAGCTGTTTTTT. Translating it yields CASSRTGRTGELFF. The complete variable domain, with remaining parts taken from reference TRBV2 and TRBJ2-2, reads EPEVTQTPSHQVTQMGQEVILRCVPISNHLYFYWYRQILGQKVEFLVSFYNNEISEKSEIFDDQFSVERPDGSNFTLKIRSTKLEDSAMYFCASSRTGRTGELFFGEGSRLTVL.

The chain links TRBV20-1 to TRBJ2-1; 8 bases align to TRBD2. Germline CDR1 reads DFQATT; CDR2 reads SNEGSKA (reference sequence). The CDR3 sequence is 14 residues long. V was clipped by 5 bases and J by 4 bases; unmatched bases: 7. DNA of the CDR3: TGCAGTGCTGGAGCGGGGGTGAATTACAATGAGCAGTTCTTC. This sequence encodes CSAGAGVNYNEQFF.

This clonotype was counted a few times. A clone one base away is much larger, so this may be a read error. The V and J genes are TRBV25-1 and TRBJ2-7; 9 bases line up with TRBD2. Per germline, CDR1 MGHDK and CDR2 SYGVNS. This CDR3 spans 14 amino acids. The trim removed 3 bases at V and 0 bases at J, leaving 0 bases unmatched. CDR3 amino acids: CASSDSGSSYEQYF. The CDR3, as DNA: TGTGCCAGCAGTGATAGCGGGAGCTCCTACGAGCAGTACTTC.

This chain links TRBV19 with TRBJ1-5, with D possibly TRBD1 on 6 matching bases. The CDR3 covers 15 residues. The V end lost 0 bases, the J end lost 1 base, and 7 bases lay between the germline ends. Germline values: CDR1 LNHDA, CDR2 SQIVND (reference sequence). As DNA, the CDR3 is TGTGCCAGTAGTATAGATCAGGGGAGCAATCAGCCCCAGCATTTT. Residues: CASSIDQGSNQPQHF.

This clonotype was seen a few times. The chain uses TRBV28 and TRBJ2-3; 7 bases map to TRBD2. The CDR3 runs 14 residues. Germline V gene data show CDR1 as MDHEN and CDR2 as SYDVKM. Unmatched junction bases numbered 10, after V lost 10 bases and J lost 3 bases. CDR3 residues: CATLLSGGTDTQYF. CDR3 coding DNA: TGTGCCACCCTTTTATCGGGGGGTACAGATACGCAGTATTTT.

This clonotype was recorded a few times. This chain uses TRBV5-6 with TRBJ2-1; 8 nucleotides agree with TRBD1. Germline CDR1 reads SGHDT; CDR2 reads YYEEEE. V lost 0 bases, J lost 7 bases, and 9 bases stayed unmatched. CDR3 length equals 16 residues. CDR3 sequence reads: CASSLATGQGWNEQFF. In DNA form, the CDR3 reads TGTGCCAGCAGCTTGGCGACAGGACAGGGTTGGAATGAGCAGTTCTTC.

This clonotype was found many times. This sequence joins TRBV19 and TRBJ1-4; 9 bases map to TRBD1. In germline, CDR1 is LNHDA, CDR2 SQIVND (reference sequence). V gave up 5 bases and J gave up 3 bases; unmatched junction bases: 4. The CDR3 length is 15 residues. Here the CDR3 reads CASSGQGSANEKLFF. DNA for the CDR3: TGTGCCAGTAGTGGACAGGGGTCGGCTAATGAAAAACTGTTTTTT.

The rearrangement joins TRBV6-1 to TRBJ2-3; D gene ambiguous. The CDR3 runs 15 residues. Between the trimmed V and J ends, which lost 7 bases and 3 bases, there was a span of 17 bases. Germline V gene lookup returns CDR1 MNHNS and CDR2 SASEGT. The CDR3 DNA follows: TGTGCCAGCACCCCGGACCCTTCGCGGACAGATACGCAGTATTTT. Protein sequence: CASTPDPSRTDTQYF.

This clonotype was found a few times. J is TRBJ2-1 and V is TRBV10-3; 16 nucleotides agree with TRBD2. This CDR3 contains 19 residues. Germline V gene lookup returns CDR1 ENHRY and CDR2 SYGVKD. V lost 6 bases to trimming and J lost 0 bases; unmatched junction nucleotides: 8. CDR3 region: CAISGTSGREKGSYNEQFF. CDR3 bases: TGTGCCATCAGCGGGACTAGCGGGAGGGAGAAGGGCTCCTACAATGAGCAGTTCTTC.

The chain has TRBV5-1 and TRBJ2-3; 8 bases are a match to TRBD2. The J segment lost 0 bases and the V segment lost 4 bases, leaving 4 bases of the junction unmatched. Germline V lookup: CDR1 SGHRS, CDR2 YFSETQ. The CDR3 has 15 residues. The CDR3 loop is CASSQRGTSTDTQYF. The CDR3 coding sequence is TGCGCCAGCAGCCAGCGGGGGACTAGCACAGATACGCAGTATTTT.

The rearrangement joins TRBV7-9 to TRBJ2-5, with D possibly TRBD1 on 6 matching bases. The CDR3 runs 12 residues. Germline V gene lookup returns CDR1 SEHNR and CDR2 FQNEAQ (reference sequence). The V gene lost 1 base and the J gene lost 10 bases, with 10 bases spanning the gap. CDR3 nucleotides: TGTGCCAGCAGCTTAGGGGGACATATCCAGTACTTC. This codes for CASSLGGHIQYF.

This clonotype was detected ten times or more. V usage is TRBV2 and J usage is TRBJ1-3; D gene ambiguous. With 3 bases removed from V and 4 bases from J, the gap between germline ends came to 7 bases. The CDR3 is made up of 13 amino acids. Per the germline V gene, CDR1 is SNHLY and CDR2 is FYNNEI. In nucleotides, the CDR3 is TGTGCCAGCAGTGATGAAGGGGGAAACACCATATATTTT. It codes for CASSDEGGNTIYF. Filled out from reference TRBV2 and TRBJ1-3, the complete variable domain reads EPEVTQTPSHQVTQMGQEVILRCVPISNHLYFYWYRQILGQKVEFLVSFYNNEISEKSEIFDDQFSVERPDGSNFTLKIRSTKLEDSAMYFCASSDEGGNTIYFGEGSWLTVV.